The 27 T cell receptor beta chains given below trace back to one sample, sequenced in a study of CD8 T cells in ankylosing spondylitis. TCRdb re-called the 5' RACE reads with MiXCR, one entry per CDR3 protein. Found here are roughly 180,000 distinct CDR3 sequences, 9.5% to 10% of them singletons; the top ten hold approximately 16%. Sequencing was done on a sample of blood, either unsorted or a sorted T cell fraction (not recorded which). The receptor source for this set is a female donor with ankylosing spondylitis or in good health (not recorded which).

There are many counts of this clonotype. V and J are TRBV13 and TRBJ2-3, with 8 bases identical to TRBD2. The CDR3 contains 17 residues. V lost 4 bases, J lost 5 bases, and 14 bases stayed unmatched. The germline gives CDR1 PRHDT, CDR2 FYEKMQ (reference sequence). DNA of the CDR3: TGTGCCAGCAGCTATTCACGGACTAGCCTTATGGAAGATACGCAGTATTTT. As protein: CASSYSRTSLMEDTQYF. Supplemented by reference TRBV13 and TRBJ2-3, the full variable domain reads AAGVIQSPRHLIKEKRETATLKCYPIPRHDTVYWYQQGPGQDPQFLISFYEKMQSDKGSIPDRFSAQQFSDYHSELNMSSLELGDSALYFCASSYSRTSLMEDTQYFGPGTRLTVL.

The table lists this clonotype with a few counts. The chain employs TRBV6-2 or TRBV6-3 and TRBJ2-1; 10 bases agree with TRBD2. V trimming: 0 bases; J trimming: 7 bases; junction bases outside the gene matches: 6. This CDR3 is built from 16 residues. Germline V gives CDR1 MNHEY, CDR2 SVGEGT. The DNA for the CDR3 is TGTGCCAGCAGTTACTCCCCTAGCGGGAGAGGGAATGAGCAGTTCTTC. This sequence encodes CASSYSPSGRGNEQFF.

The chain has TRBV20-1 and TRBJ2-5; 8 nucleotides agree with TRBD2. From germline, CDR1 is DFQATT and CDR2 SNEGSKA (reference sequence). With 6 bases clipped from V and 3 bases from J, the junction kept 6 bases outside the gene matches. There are 13 residues in the CDR3. The CDR3 here is CSATSGSEETQYF. CDR3 in DNA: TGCAGTGCGACAAGCGGGAGCGAAGAGACCCAGTACTTC.

Only a few counts were recorded for this clonotype. V is TRBV7-6 and J is TRBJ2-3; perhaps TRBD2 as D (6 bases). V was clipped by 1 base and J by 4 bases, with 21 bases between them. Germline V gives CDR1 SGHVS, CDR2 FNYEAQ. This CDR3 is built from 18 residues. The CDR3 sequence is CASSLVKVGGIPPDTQYF. The CDR3 nucleotides are TGTGCCAGCAGCTTAGTCAAAGTGGGCGGGATCCCACCAGATACGCAGTATTTT.

This clonotype has only a few counts. V is TRBV10-2 and J is TRBJ2-3; 7 bases agree with TRBD2. J gave up 3 bases and V 5 bases, and 5 bases lay outside the gene matches. From germline, CDR1 is WSHSY and CDR2 SAAADI. This CDR3 has 14 amino acids. The CDR3 DNA sequence: TGCGCCAGCAGTAGGACTAGTAATACAGATACGCAGTATTTT. Translating gives CASSRTSNTDTQYF.

A few counts support this clonotype. The rearrangement links TRBV7-3 to TRBJ2-1; possible D gene TRBD2, 6 bases. The V end lost 4 bases, the J end lost 0 bases, and 10 bases lay between the germline ends. CDR1 and CDR2 from the germline V gene are SGHTA and FQGTGA. This CDR3 is 15 amino acids long. DNA of the CDR3: TGTGCCAGCAGCTACGCGGGAAGCTCCTACAATGAGCAGTTCTTC. Translation gives CASSYAGSSYNEQFF.

This clonotype occurred a few times. This sequence joins TRBV12-3 or TRBV12-4 and TRBJ1-5, with D possibly being TRBD1 (6 bases). The length of the CDR3 is 15 residues. The V end was cut by 2 bases, the J end by 1 base, with 9 bases between. The DNA of the CDR3 is TGTGCCAGCAGTTTACAGGGGACAAGCAATCAGCCCCAGCATTTT. As protein: CASSLQGTSNQPQHF.

A few counts support this clonotype. The rearrangement links TRBV21-1 to TRBJ2-7; the table gives TRBD1 as D, unverified against the DNA. TRBV21-1 is given as a pseudogene. The CDR3 runs to 15 residues. The CDR3: CASSKGVTQGYEQYF. In DNA form, the CDR3 reads TGTGCCAGCAGCAAAGGGGTGACTCAGGGGTACGAGCAGTACTTC.

This clonotype was seen a few times. The chain is built from TRBV29-1 and TRBJ1-2; tentative D call: TRBD1 (5 bases). V lost 7 bases and J 10 bases, leaving 13 bases between the germline ends. In germline, CDR1 is SQVTM, CDR2 ANQGSEA. This CDR3 has 10 amino acids. The CDR3 sequence: CSARDHDYTF. The CDR3 DNA follows: TGCAGCGCCCGGGACCACGACTACACCTTC.

This clonotype was seen a handful of times. This chain connects TRBV12-3 or TRBV12-4 to TRBJ2-7; perhaps D is TRBD1 or TRBD2 (5 bases each). The ends were cut back, 3 bases at V and 10 bases at J, with 16 bases in the middle. CDR3 size: 13 residues. The CDR3 sequence is CASSLGEGTSQYF. The CDR3, as DNA: TGTGCCAGCAGTTTGGGCGAGGGGACGTCTCAGTACTTC.

The genes are TRBV7-6 and TRBJ2-7, with TRBD2 matching over 7 bases. The J segment lost 1 base and the V segment lost 3 bases, leaving 6 bases of the junction unmatched. The CDR3 covers 15 residues. Germline V gives CDR1 SGHVS, CDR2 FNYEAQ. Written as DNA, the CDR3 is TGTGCCAGCAGCTTCAAAGCGGGGAGGTCCTACGAGCAGTACTTC. As protein: CASSFKAGRSYEQYF.

This clonotype was counted only a few times. V usage is TRBV12-3 or TRBV12-4 and J usage is TRBJ2-1, with 11 nucleotides matching TRBD2. Trimming removed 6 bases from V and 7 bases from J; junction bases left unmatched: 8. The CDR3 runs 15 residues. CDR3 DNA: TGTGCCAGCAGAGTAGCGGGAGGGCCGATTAATGAGCAGTTCTTC. Protein product: CASRVAGGPINEQFF.

This clonotype was recorded a few times. This chain uses TRBV6-2 or TRBV6-3 with TRBJ1-1; D gene unclear. CDR1 MNHEY and CDR2 SVGEGT come from the germline V gene. The CDR3 covers 14 residues. The V and J ends lost 4 bases and 2 bases respectively, with 11 bases between them. CDR3 sequence: CASSSTGFNTEAFF. The DNA for the CDR3 is TGTGCCAGCAGTTCCACGGGATTCAACACTGAAGCTTTCTTT.

This chain joins TRBV13 and TRBJ2-3; D not certain. CDR1 and CDR2 (germline): PRHDT, FYEKMQ (reference sequence). This CDR3 has 12 residues. Trimming removed 5 bases at V and 5 bases at J, with 8 bases between. The CDR3 bases are TGTGCCAGCAGCGCGAATGTAGATACGCAGTATTTT. Amino acid sequence: CASSANVDTQYF.

The table lists this clonotype with a few counts. This chain connects TRBV20-1 to TRBJ2-1, with 9 bases lining up with TRBD2. Losses at the gene ends were 6 bases for V and 3 bases for J; bases not matched to a gene: 15. The CDR3 runs to 17 residues. CDR1 and CDR2 from the germline V gene are DFQATT and SNEGSKA (reference sequence). CDR3 DNA sequence: TGCAGTGCCGCGGGATACTCGGCGGGAGGGGGCTACAATGAGCAGTTCTTC. This gives the protein CSAAGYSAGGGYNEQFF.

The V and J genes are TRBV7-9 and TRBJ2-4; D perhaps matches TRBD1 (6 bases). V lost 5 bases, J lost 4 bases, and 18 bases lay in between. Germline V lookup: CDR1 SEHNR, CDR2 FQNEAQ (reference sequence). The CDR3 extends over 16 amino acids. As DNA, the CDR3 is TGTGCCAGCAGCAAAGCGGACAGTCCGTTGAAAAACATTCAGTACTTC. Amino acids: CASSKADSPLKNIQYF.

This clonotype came up many times. The J gene is TRBJ2-1, the V gene TRBV4-1; TRBD2 matches 7 bases. Trimming removed 6 bases from V and 4 bases from J; junction bases left unmatched: 6. This CDR3 is 14 amino acids long. In germline, CDR1 is MGHRA, CDR2 YSYEKL. The DNA of the CDR3 is TGCGCCAGCAGTAGCGGGCCTTCTTACAATGAGCAGTTCTTC. Its translation: CASSSGPSYNEQFF.

This clonotype was seen many times. The genes are TRBV12-3 or TRBV12-4 and TRBJ1-2; weak D call: TRBD1 (5 bases). Trimming cost V 5 bases and J 0 bases, with 10 bases left between them. This CDR3 is built from 14 residues. The CDR3 sequence is CASSDRYSNYGYTF. CDR3 coding DNA: TGTGCCAGCAGTGACAGATACTCTAACTATGGCTACACCTTC.

This chain connects TRBV28 to TRBJ2-3; 10 bases map to TRBD1. The CDR3 runs to 15 residues. The V and J ends lost 4 bases and 3 bases, in that order; junction bases with no gene match: 4. CDR1 and CDR2 (germline): MDHEN, SYDVKM. The CDR3 DNA follows: TGTGCCAGCAGTTGGGCGGACAGGGGGACAGATACGCAGTATTTT. Amino acids: CASSWADRGTDTQYF.

This clonotype has more than one count but fewer than ten. The chain couples TRBV7-9 to TRBJ2-3, with a tentative D call TRBD2 (6 bases). Per germline, CDR1 SEHNR and CDR2 FQNEAQ (reference sequence). V lost 1 base and J lost 9, with 11 bases in between. CDR3 length equals 13 residues. This CDR3 reads CASSLGPSETQYF. CDR3 DNA sequence: TGTGCCAGCAGCTTAGGGCCTAGCGAAACGCAGTATTTT.

This clonotype came up many times. The chain is built from TRBV4-3 and TRBJ2-1; 9 bases agree with TRBD2. There are 15 residues in the CDR3. Germline CDR1 and CDR2: LGHNA and YSLEER. V was pared by 0 bases and J by 8 bases, with 5 bases of the junction left unmatched. Here the CDR3 reads CASSQDGAGGDEQFF. The CDR3 DNA sequence: TGCGCCAGCAGCCAAGATGGCGCGGGAGGGGATGAGCAGTTCTTC.

This clonotype was observed a few times. The chain carries TRBV30 and TRBJ2-1; D call uncertain. This CDR3 contains 13 residues. From germline, CDR1 is GTSNPN and CDR2 SVGIG (reference sequence). V lost 0 bases, J lost 7 bases, and 10 bases lay in between. CDR3 amino acids: CAWSVLSGNEQFF. The CDR3, as DNA: TGTGCCTGGAGTGTACTATCCGGGAATGAGCAGTTCTTC.

The chain joins TRBV7-9 to TRBJ2-1; D is ambiguous. The germline CDR1 and CDR2 sequences are SEHNR and FQNEAQ (reference sequence). Trimming left V 3 bases short and J 9 bases short, with 12 bases between. This CDR3 is 13 amino acids long. This CDR3 reads CASSLGKGSEQFF. The CDR3 nucleotides read TGTGCCAGCAGCTTGGGGAAGGGCAGTGAGCAGTTCTTC.

This clonotype has at least ten counts. This chain connects TRBV7-9 to TRBJ2-7; D gene uncertain. V gave up 4 bases and J gave up 2 bases, with 9 bases separating them. Looked up from germline, CDR1 is SEHNR and CDR2 is FQNEAQ (reference sequence). The CDR3 extends over 13 amino acids. The CDR3 sequence is CASSSGRAYEQYF. The CDR3 DNA reads TGTGCCAGCAGCTCGGGCAGAGCCTACGAGCAGTACTTC.

V usage is TRBV11-2 and J usage is TRBJ2-3; TRBD2 matches 7 bases. Germline CDR1 is SGHAT and CDR2 is FQNNGV. Losses at the gene ends were 3 bases for V and 1 base for J; bases not matched to a gene: 7. This CDR3 is built from 16 residues. CDR3 loop: CASSFRGRGRTDTQYF. Written as DNA, the CDR3 is TGTGCCAGCAGCTTTCGAGGGAGGGGACGCACAGATACGCAGTATTTT.

The CDR3 DNA sequence: TGCGCCAGCAGCCAAGAGGCTGGGGACGATGAGCAGTTCTTC. Its protein product is CASSQEAGDDEQFF. The V and J genes are TRBV4-1 and TRBJ2-1; D is possibly TRBD1 or TRBD2 (5 bases each). The germline CDR1 and CDR2 sequences are MGHRA and YSYEKL. With 0 bases removed from V and 8 bases from J, the gap between germline ends came to 11 bases. The CDR3 sequence is 14 residues long.

The chain carries TRBV7-2 and TRBJ2-2; D possibly corresponds to TRBD1 (6 bases). CDR3 size: 12 residues. V was shortened by 7 bases and J by 7 bases, with 10 bases between the two germline ends. Germline V gene lookup returns CDR1 SGHTA and CDR2 FQGNSA. CDR3 DNA sequence: TGTGCCAGCACCGAAGGGGGCGGGGAGCTGTTTTTT. Protein: CASTEGGGELFF.